Presented here are 16 T cell receptor beta chains from one specimen sequenced in a study of blood T cell repertoires in COVID-19. Clones were read by immunoSEQ multiplex PCR, and TCRdb kept only the in-frame ones, dropping some. The table shows some 200,000 clones, with 84% occurring only once. Sequencing was done on a sample of peripheral blood. The receptors shown here come from a woman aged 80 or older with COVID-19, enrolled during active disease.

In its sample, this clone was seen a few times. The chain recombines TRBV28 with TRBJ1-5, with D possibly TRBD1 on 5 matching bases. CDR3 size: 15 residues. V dropped 5 bases and J dropped 0 bases, with 11 bases sitting between them. Germline assignment: CDR1 MDHEN and CDR2 SYDVKM. The CDR3 DNA is TGTGCCAGCAGTGACAGAGCATATAGCAATCAGCCCCAGCATTTT. It is translated as CASSDRAYSNQPQHF.

This sequence joins TRBV5-4 and TRBJ2-1; 10 nucleotides line up with TRBD2. This CDR3 is 15 amino acids long. V shed 1 base, J shed 5 bases, and the junction held 3 bases outside the gene matches. The germline V gene has CDR1 SGHNT and CDR2 YYREEE (reference sequence). The CDR3 sequence is CASSLSSGGHNEQFF. The CDR3 nucleotides read TGTGCCAGCAGCTTGTCTAGCGGGGGCCACAATGAGCAGTTCTTC. Drawing the rest from reference TRBV5-4 and TRBJ2-1, the complete variable domain is ETGVTQSPTHLIKTRGQQVTLRCSSQSGHNTVSWYQQALGQGPQFIFQYYREEENGRGNFPPRFSGLQFPNYSSELNVNALELDDSALYLCASSLSSGGHNEQFFGPGTRLTVL.

The chain carries TRBV5-8 and TRBJ1-4; possible D gene TRBD1, 6 bases. The V end was cut by 0 bases, the J end by 6 bases, with 18 bases between. CDR3 length: 17 residues. CDR1 and CDR2 (germline): SGHTS, YDEGEE. CDR3 sequence: CASSLAGRIKGDEKLFF. The CDR3 DNA reads as TGTGCCAGCAGCTTGGCCGGGCGGATCAAGGGGGATGAAAAACTGTTTTTT. Based on the CDR3 plus reference TRBV5-8 and TRBJ1-4, the full variable domain is EAGVTQSPTHLIKTRGQQATLRCSPISGHTSVYWYQQALGLGLQFLLWYDEGEERNRGNFPPRFSGRQFPNYSSELNVNALELEDSALYLCASSLAGRIKGDEKLFFGSGTQLSVL.

V and J are TRBV4-2 and TRBJ2-1, with 10 nucleotides matching TRBD1. V was clipped by 4 bases and J by 7 bases; unmatched bases: 7. CDR1 and CDR2 (germline): LGHNA, YNFKEQ. The CDR3 loop spans 15 amino acids. DNA for the CDR3: TGTGCCAGCAGCCGAACCGGGACAGGGGTAAATGAGCAGTTCTTC. It is translated as CASSRTGTGVNEQFF.

Regarding this clone: This CDR3 is also generated by other DNA sequences in the sample. This chain links TRBV3-1 (or the pseudogene TRBV3-2) with TRBJ1-1; D uncertain. V was shortened by 11 bases and J by 0 bases, with 7 bases between the two germline ends. Germline CDR1 and CDR2: LGHDT and YNNKEL (reference sequence). CDR3 length equals 11 residues. The CDR3 reads CASGLNTEAFF. Written as DNA, the CDR3 is TGTGCCTCAGGATTGAACACTGAAGCTTTCTTT.

This chain connects TRBV3-1 (or the pseudogene TRBV3-2) to TRBJ2-5; D ambiguous. With 0 bases removed from V and 5 bases from J, the gap between germline ends came to 13 bases. The CDR3 spans 15 residues. Germline loops: CDR1 LGHDT, CDR2 YNNKEL (reference sequence). CDR3 bases: TGTGCCAGCAGCCAAGATCCGTTCCTGGGCGAGACCCAGTACTTC. It translates to CASSQDPFLGETQYF.

The chain combines TRBV5-1 with TRBJ2-3; TRBD1 is a possible D gene (7 bases). CDR1 SGHRS and CDR2 YFSETQ come from the germline V gene. Trimming took off 4 bases at V and 5 bases at J, with 17 bases between the two ends. The CDR3 has 15 amino acids. CDR3 coding DNA: TGCGCCAGCAGCCCACTGGAGGGGGCGAGAGATACGCAGTATTTT. This encodes CASSPLEGARDTQYF. Based on the CDR3 plus reference TRBV5-1 and TRBJ2-3, the full variable domain is KAGVTQTPRYLIKTRGQQVTLSCSPISGHRSVSWYQQTPGQGLQFLFEYFSETQRNKGNFPGRFSGRQFSNSRSEMNVSTLELGDSALYLCASSPLEGARDTQYFGPGTRLTVL.

V is TRBV5-6 and J is TRBJ1-6; TRBD1 matches 7 bases. CDR1 is SGHDT and CDR2 is YYEEEE in the germline V gene. V shed 0 bases, J shed 1 base, and the junction held 1 base outside the gene matches. This CDR3 spans 16 amino acids. Here the CDR3 reads CASSLGQGSYNSPLHF. CDR3 bases: TGTGCCAGCAGCTTGGGACAGGGTTCCTATAATTCACCCCTCCACTTT.

The CDR3 bases are TGTGCCATCAGTGAGGGGACAGGGTCTAACTATGGCTACACCTTC. Its translation is CAISEGTGSNYGYTF. The chain has TRBV10-3 and TRBJ1-2, with 9 bases that match TRBD1. J was trimmed by 0 bases and V by 2 bases; bases with no gene match: 1. The CDR3 runs to 15 residues. CDR1 is ENHRY and CDR2 is SYGVKD in the germline V gene.

The chain employs TRBV6-5 and TRBJ1-1; the match to TRBD1 covers 10 bases. V trimming: 4 bases; J trimming: 4 bases; junction bases outside the gene matches: 6. The CDR3 runs 15 residues. CDR1 MNHEY and CDR2 SVGAGI come from the germline V gene. CDR3 DNA: TGTGCCAGCAGTTTGAGGGGGACAGGGGTCACTGAAGCTTTCTTT. Protein product: CASSLRGTGVTEAFF.

The genes are TRBV13 and TRBJ1-5, with a tentative D call TRBD1 (6 bases). Trimming shortened V by 4 bases and J by 6 bases, and 16 bases separated the two germline ends. The germline gives CDR1 PRHDT, CDR2 FYEKMQ (reference sequence). This CDR3 is 15 amino acids long. CDR3: CASSYGRGEGQPQHF. The DNA of the CDR3 is TGTGCCAGCAGCTATGGCAGGGGAGAGGGTCAGCCCCAGCATTTT.

The chain uses TRBV5-1 and TRBJ1-4; D is undetermined. The CDR3 has 13 amino acids. Trimming took 4 bases from V and 5 from J, leaving 9 bases between them. CDR1 is SGHRS, CDR2 YFSETQ, per germline. The CDR3 protein is CASSRTTNEKLFF. CDR3 in DNA: TGCGCCAGCAGCCGTACCACAAATGAAAAACTGTTTTTT.

V usage is TRBV21-1 and J usage is TRBJ2-7; TRBD2 is taken as the D call from the table, unchecked against the DNA. TRBV21-1 is a pseudogene locus. The CDR3 runs 15 residues. The CDR3 DNA follows: TGTGCCAGCAGCAAAGAGGGGAGGGGATCCTACGAGCAGTACTTC. It yields the protein CASSKEGRGSYEQYF.

This chain joins TRBV24-1 and TRBJ2-3; 8 bases line up with TRBD1. The V gene's germline CDR1 is KGHDR and CDR2 SFDVKD. The J segment lost 2 bases and the V segment lost 5 bases, leaving 5 bases of the junction unmatched. There are 15 residues in the CDR3. CDR3 loop: CATSVRTGYTDTQYF. In DNA, the CDR3 is TGTGCCACCAGTGTCCGGACAGGGTACACAGATACGCAGTATTTT.

The rearrangement joins TRBV5-1 to TRBJ1-1, with 7 bases that match TRBD1. The CDR3 consists of 14 residues. The V gene end was trimmed by 1 base and the J gene end by 6 bases; junction bases not matched to a gene: 6. Germline CDR1 reads SGHRS; CDR2 reads YFSETQ. CDR3 loop: CASSLRDSGPEAFF. The CDR3, as DNA: TGCGCCAGCAGCTTGAGGGACAGTGGGCCTGAAGCTTTCTTT.

The J gene is TRBJ1-5, the V gene TRBV19, with no clear D. Trimming pared 3 bases from V and 5 bases from J, leaving 11 bases between. CDR1 is LNHDA, CDR2 SQIVND, per germline (reference sequence). This CDR3 region has 14 residues. CDR3 in amino acids: CASSIWVGDQPQHF. CDR3 DNA: TGTGCCAGTAGTATCTGGGTGGGCGATCAGCCCCAGCATTTT. The full variable domain, with the rest looked up from reference TRBV19 and TRBJ1-5, is DGGITQSPKYLFRKEGQNVTLSCEQNLNHDAMYWYRQDPGQGLRLIYYSQIVNDFQKGDIAEGYSVSREKKESFPLTVTSAQKNPTAFYLCASSIWVGDQPQHFGDGTRLSIL.